The 9 T cell receptor beta chains below come from one sample, sequenced in a study of radiation and T cells in renal cell carcinoma. Repertoires were generated with immunoSEQ multiplex PCR, while TCRdb's copy carries only in-frame clones and drops some. Of around 180,000 clones listed, 88% are singletons. Time point: blood 4 weeks post-SBRT, at nephrectomy. The treatment is: 15 Gy SBRT to primary tumor, nephrectomy 4 weeks later. This material consisted of blood, taken from a patient whose treatment included radiotherapy and nephrectomy. These receptor sequences come from a woman between 45 and 65 years old with renal cell carcinoma.

The J gene is TRBJ2-3, the V gene TRBV25-1, with D possibly TRBD2 on 5 matching bases. The CDR3 sequence is 14 residues long. Looked up from germline, CDR1 is MGHDK and CDR2 is SYGVNS. V shed 1 base and J shed 4 bases, with 9 bases lying between them. The CDR3 here is CASSELAGPDTQYF. CDR3 coding DNA: TGTGCCAGCAGTGAATTGGCGGGCCCAGATACGCAGTATTTT.

V usage is TRBV25-1 and J usage is TRBJ1-3; the D is unclear. Per the germline V gene, CDR1 is MGHDK and CDR2 is SYGVNS. Trimming cost V 3 bases and J 0 bases, with 6 bases left between them. This CDR3 has 14 residues. CDR3 amino acids: CASSELSSGNTIYF. The CDR3 DNA reads TGTGCCAGCAGTGAGTTGAGCTCTGGAAACACCATATATTTT.

The chain is built from TRBV5-1 and TRBJ2-1; 10 bases align to TRBD1. V lost 0 bases and J lost 5; bases outside the gene matches: 11. The CDR3 sequence is 18 residues long. The V gene's germline CDR1 is SGHRS and CDR2 YFSETQ. CDR3 region: CASSLERWGQGYDNEQFF. CDR3 nucleotides: TGCGCCAGCAGCTTGGAGAGGTGGGGACAGGGGTACGACAATGAGCAGTTCTTC.

The chain carries TRBV6-1 and TRBJ2-2; 7 positions agree with TRBD2. The germline V gene has CDR1 MNHNS and CDR2 SASEGT. With V trimmed by 7 bases and J by 2 bases, 7 bases remained unmatched. This CDR3 contains 15 residues. CDR3 in DNA: TGTGCCAGCACCGTCGTAGCGGGCAACACCGGGGAGCTGTTTTTT. Encoded protein: CASTVVAGNTGELFF.

CDR3 region: CASSENRQSNTEAFF. DNA of the CDR3: TGTGCCAGCAGTGAAAACAGACAATCTAACACTGAAGCTTTCTTT. The rearrangement joins TRBV2 to TRBJ1-1; D gene uncertain. Looked up from germline, CDR1 is SNHLY and CDR2 is FYNNEI. The CDR3 contains 15 residues. The V end lost 2 bases, the J end lost 2 bases, and 12 bases lay between the germline ends.

V usage is TRBV11-2 and J usage is TRBJ2-5; no clear D. The CDR3 covers 12 residues. V gave up 5 bases and J gave up 2 bases, with 6 bases separating them. Germline V gene sequence: CDR1 SGHAT, CDR2 FQNNGV. CDR3: CASSNPQETQYF. The CDR3 DNA sequence: TGTGCCAGCAGCAATCCGCAAGAGACCCAGTACTTC. Looking up the rest from reference TRBV11-2 and TRBJ2-5 gives the full variable domain: EAGVAQSPRYKIIEKRQSVAFWCNPISGHATLYWYQQILGQGPKLLIQFQNNGVVDDSQLPKDRFSAERLKGVDSTLKIQPAKLEDSAVYLCASSNPQETQYFGPGTRLLVL.

This chain joins TRBV7-3 and TRBJ1-3; D not resolved. In germline, CDR1 is SGHTA, CDR2 FQGTGA. This CDR3 contains 15 residues. Trimming left V 4 bases short and J 7 bases short, with 17 bases between. The CDR3 coding sequence is TGTGCCAGCAGCTCCGGACGGGGTCTCGGGAACACCATATATTTT. This translates into CASSSGRGLGNTIYF.

The gene calls are TRBV5-1 and TRBJ1-1; no reliable D call. V lost 0 bases and J 1 base, leaving 4 bases between the germline ends. Germline loops: CDR1 SGHRS, CDR2 YFSETQ. The CDR3 spans 13 residues. Here the CDR3 DNA reads TGCGCCAGCAGCTTGGGCGGGAACACTGAAGCTTTCTTT. Its protein is CASSLGGNTEAFF.

The chain recombines TRBV6-6 with TRBJ2-7, with a weak D call TRBD1 (6 bases). Germline V lookup: CDR1 MNHNY, CDR2 SVGAGI (reference sequence). CDR3 length: 12 amino acids. The germline V and J ends were trimmed by 4 bases and 4 bases, with 8 bases remaining between them. CDR3 sequence: CASSSTGYEQYF. CDR3 coding DNA: TGTGCCAGCAGTTCAACAGGGTACGAGCAGTACTTC.